This T cell receptor beta chain was documented in a study of blood T cell repertoires in COVID-19. Background on the study: The cDNA or gDNA used as material had been derived from T cells, B-cell-depleted T cells, or PBMCs.

V was clipped by 4 bases and J by 7 bases; unmatched bases: 7. The CDR3 length is 14 residues. Germline V gene lookup returns CDR1 ENHRY and CDR2 SYGVKD. The count of this clone is one. Only in-frame clones appear in the TCRdb table, and some are missing; sequencing was by immunoSEQ multiplex PCR. The sample lists more than 95,000 clones, over 65% occurring once. This clonotype was sampled from a human donor in a cohort sampled during active COVID-19. The sequencing input was peripheral blood. This chain uses TRBV10-3 with TRBJ1-5, with 7 nucleotides matching TRBD1. Written as DNA, the CDR3 is TGTGCCATCAGTGCTGACAGGGTCGGGCAGCCCCAGCATTTT. It encodes CAISADRVGQPQHF.